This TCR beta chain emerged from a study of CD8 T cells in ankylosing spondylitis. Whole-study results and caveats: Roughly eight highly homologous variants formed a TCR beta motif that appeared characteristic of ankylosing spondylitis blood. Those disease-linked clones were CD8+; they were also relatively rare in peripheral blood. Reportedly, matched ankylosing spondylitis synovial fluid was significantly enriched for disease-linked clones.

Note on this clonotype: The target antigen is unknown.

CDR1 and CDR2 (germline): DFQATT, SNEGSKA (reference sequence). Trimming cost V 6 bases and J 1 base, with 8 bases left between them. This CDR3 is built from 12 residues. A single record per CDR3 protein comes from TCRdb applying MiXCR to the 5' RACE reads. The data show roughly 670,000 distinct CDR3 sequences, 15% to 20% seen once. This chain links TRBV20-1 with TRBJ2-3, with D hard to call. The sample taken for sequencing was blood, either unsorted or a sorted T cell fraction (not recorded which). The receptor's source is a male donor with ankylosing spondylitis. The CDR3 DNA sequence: TGCAGTGCCCCCGAGGGCACAGATACGCAGTATTTT. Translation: CSAPEGTDTQYF.